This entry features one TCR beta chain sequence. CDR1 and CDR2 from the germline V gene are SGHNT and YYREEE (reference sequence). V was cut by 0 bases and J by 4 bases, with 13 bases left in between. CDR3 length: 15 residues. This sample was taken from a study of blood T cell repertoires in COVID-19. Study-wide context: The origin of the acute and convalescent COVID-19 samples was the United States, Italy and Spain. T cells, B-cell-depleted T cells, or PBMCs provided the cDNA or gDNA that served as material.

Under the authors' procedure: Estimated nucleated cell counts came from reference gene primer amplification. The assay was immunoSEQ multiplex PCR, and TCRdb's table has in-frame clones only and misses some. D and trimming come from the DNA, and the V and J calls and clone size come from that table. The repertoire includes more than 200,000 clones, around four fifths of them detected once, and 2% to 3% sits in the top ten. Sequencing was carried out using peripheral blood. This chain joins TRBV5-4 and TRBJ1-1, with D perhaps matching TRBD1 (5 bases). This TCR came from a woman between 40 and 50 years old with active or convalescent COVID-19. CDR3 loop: CASSLAGRAGTEAFF. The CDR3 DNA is TGTGCCAGCAGCTTGGCGGGCAGGGCCGGCACTGAAGCTTTCTTT.